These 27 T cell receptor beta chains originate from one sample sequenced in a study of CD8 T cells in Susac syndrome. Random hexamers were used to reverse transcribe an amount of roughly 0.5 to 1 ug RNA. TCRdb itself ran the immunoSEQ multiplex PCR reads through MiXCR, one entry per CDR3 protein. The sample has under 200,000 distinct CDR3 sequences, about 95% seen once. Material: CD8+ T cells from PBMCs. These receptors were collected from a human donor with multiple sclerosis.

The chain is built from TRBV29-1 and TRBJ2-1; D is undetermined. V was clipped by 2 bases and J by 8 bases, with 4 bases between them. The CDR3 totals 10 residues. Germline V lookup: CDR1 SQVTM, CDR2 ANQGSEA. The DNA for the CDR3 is TGCAGCGTTGAATTGGATGAGCAGTTCTTC. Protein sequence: CSVELDEQFF.

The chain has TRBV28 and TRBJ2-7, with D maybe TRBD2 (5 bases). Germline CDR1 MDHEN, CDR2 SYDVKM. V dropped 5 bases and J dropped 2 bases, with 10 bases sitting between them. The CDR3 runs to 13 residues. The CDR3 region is CASSSAGAYEQYF. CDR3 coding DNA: TGTGCCAGCAGTAGTGCGGGTGCCTACGAGCAGTACTTC.

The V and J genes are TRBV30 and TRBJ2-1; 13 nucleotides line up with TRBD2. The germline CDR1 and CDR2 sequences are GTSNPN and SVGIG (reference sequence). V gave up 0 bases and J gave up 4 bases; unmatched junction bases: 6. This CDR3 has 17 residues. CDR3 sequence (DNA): TGTGCCTGGAGTGTACGGACTAGCGGGAGTTTATACAATGAGCAGTTCTTC. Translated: CAWSVRTSGSLYNEQFF.

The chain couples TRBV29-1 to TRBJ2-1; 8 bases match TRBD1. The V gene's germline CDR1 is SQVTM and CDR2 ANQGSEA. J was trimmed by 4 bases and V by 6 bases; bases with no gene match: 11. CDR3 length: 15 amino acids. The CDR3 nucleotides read TGCAGCGTAGACAGGACAGGGAGACTATACAATGAGCAGTTCTTC. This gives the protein CSVDRTGRLYNEQFF.

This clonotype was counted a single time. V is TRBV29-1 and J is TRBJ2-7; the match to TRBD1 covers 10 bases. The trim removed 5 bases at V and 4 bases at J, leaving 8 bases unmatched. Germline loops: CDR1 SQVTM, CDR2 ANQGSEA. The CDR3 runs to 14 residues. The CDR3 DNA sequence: TGCAGCGTTCTTCCGGGACAGGGGTTTTACGAGCAGTACTTC. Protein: CSVLPGQGFYEQYF.

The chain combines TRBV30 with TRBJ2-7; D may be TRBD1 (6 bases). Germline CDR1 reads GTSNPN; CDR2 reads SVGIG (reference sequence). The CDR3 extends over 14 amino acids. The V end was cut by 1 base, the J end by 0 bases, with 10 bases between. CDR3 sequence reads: CAWSATGYSYEQYF. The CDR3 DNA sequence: TGTGCCTGGAGTGCGACAGGATACTCCTACGAGCAGTACTTC.

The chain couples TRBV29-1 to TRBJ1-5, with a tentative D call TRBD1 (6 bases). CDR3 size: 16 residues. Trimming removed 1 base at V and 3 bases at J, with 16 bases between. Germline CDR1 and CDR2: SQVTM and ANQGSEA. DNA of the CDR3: TGCAGCGTTGAAGGGGGCACACAGGGCAACAATCAGCCCCAGCATTTT. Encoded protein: CSVEGGTQGNNQPQHF.

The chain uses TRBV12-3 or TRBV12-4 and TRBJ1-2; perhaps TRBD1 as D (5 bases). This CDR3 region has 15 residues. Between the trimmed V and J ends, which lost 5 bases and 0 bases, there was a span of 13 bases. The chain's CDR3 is CASSPSGGANYGYTF. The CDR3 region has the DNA TGTGCCAGCAGTCCCTCCGGGGGAGCTAACTATGGCTACACCTTC.

The CDR3 nucleotides read TGTGCCAGTTCATTCCCCTGGACAACTTCACGGGATACGCAGTATTTT. Encoded protein: CASSFPWTTSRDTQYF. This sequence joins TRBV19 and TRBJ2-3; a possible D gene is TRBD1 (5 bases). With 8 bases removed from V and 6 bases from J, the gap between germline ends came to 24 bases. The V gene's germline CDR1 is LNHDA and CDR2 SQIVND (reference sequence). CDR3 length: 16 amino acids.

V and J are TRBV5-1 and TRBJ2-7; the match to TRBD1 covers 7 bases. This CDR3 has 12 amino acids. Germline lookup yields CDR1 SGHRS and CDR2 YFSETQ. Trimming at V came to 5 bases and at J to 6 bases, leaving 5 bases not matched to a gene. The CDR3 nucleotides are TGCGCCAGCAGATCGGACAGGAGCGAGCAGTACTTC. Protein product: CASRSDRSEQYF.

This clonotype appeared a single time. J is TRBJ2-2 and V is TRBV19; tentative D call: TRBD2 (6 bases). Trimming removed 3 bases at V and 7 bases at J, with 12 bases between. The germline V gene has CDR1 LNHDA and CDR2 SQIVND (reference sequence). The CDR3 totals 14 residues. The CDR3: CASSINNGGGELFF. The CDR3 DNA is TGTGCCAGTAGTATTAACAACGGGGGCGGGGAGCTGTTTTTT.

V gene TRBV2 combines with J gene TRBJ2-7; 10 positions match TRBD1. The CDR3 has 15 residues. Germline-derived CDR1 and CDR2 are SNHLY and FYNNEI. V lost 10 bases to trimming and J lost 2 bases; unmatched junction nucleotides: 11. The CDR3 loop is CAIRPDRGRPYEQYF. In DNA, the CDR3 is TGTGCCATCCGACCCGACAGGGGGCGACCCTACGAGCAGTACTTC.

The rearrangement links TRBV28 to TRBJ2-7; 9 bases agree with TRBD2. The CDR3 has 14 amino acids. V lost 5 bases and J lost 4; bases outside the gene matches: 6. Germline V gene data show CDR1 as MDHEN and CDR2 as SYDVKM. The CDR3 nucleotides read TGTGCCAGCAGTATAGGCGGGAGGGTGTACGAGCAGTACTTC. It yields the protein CASSIGGRVYEQYF.

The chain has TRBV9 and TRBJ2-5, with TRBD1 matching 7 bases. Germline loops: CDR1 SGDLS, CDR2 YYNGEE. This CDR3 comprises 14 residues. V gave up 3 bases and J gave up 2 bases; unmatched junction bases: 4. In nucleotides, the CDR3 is TGTGCCAGCAGCGCCGACAGGGCGCAAGAGACCCAGTACTTC. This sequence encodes CASSADRAQETQYF.

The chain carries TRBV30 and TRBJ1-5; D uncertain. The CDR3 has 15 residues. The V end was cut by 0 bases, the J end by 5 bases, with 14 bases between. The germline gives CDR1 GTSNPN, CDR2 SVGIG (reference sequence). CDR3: CAWSVGLQPDQPQHF. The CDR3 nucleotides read TGTGCCTGGAGTGTCGGTCTTCAGCCGGATCAGCCCCAGCATTTT. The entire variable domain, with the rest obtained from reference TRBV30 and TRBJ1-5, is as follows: SQTIHQWPATLVQPVGSPLSLECTVEGTSNPNLYWYRQAAGRGLQLLFYSVGIGQISSEVPQNLSASRPQDRQFILSSKKLLLSDSGFYLCAWSVGLQPDQPQHFGDGTRLSIL.

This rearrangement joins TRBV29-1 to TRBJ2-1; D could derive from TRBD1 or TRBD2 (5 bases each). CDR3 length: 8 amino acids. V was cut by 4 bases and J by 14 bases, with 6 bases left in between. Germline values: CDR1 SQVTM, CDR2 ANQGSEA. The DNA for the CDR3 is TGCAGCGTTGGAGGGGAGTTCTTC. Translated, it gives CSVGGEFF.

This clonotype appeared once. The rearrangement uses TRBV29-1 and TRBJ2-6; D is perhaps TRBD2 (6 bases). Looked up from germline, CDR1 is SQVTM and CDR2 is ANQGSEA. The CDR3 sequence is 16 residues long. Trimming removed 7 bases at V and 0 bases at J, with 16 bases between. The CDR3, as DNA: TGCAGCGCCGGAGGGACCTCCGGCTCTGGGGCCAACGTCCTGACTTTC. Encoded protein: CSAGGTSGSGANVLTF.

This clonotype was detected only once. CDR3 loop: CASSHQGWHEQYF. The CDR3 DNA is TGTGCCAGCAGTCACCAGGGATGGCACGAGCAGTACTTC. The chain links TRBV28 to TRBJ2-7, with TRBD1 as a possible D gene (5 bases). CDR1 and CDR2 (germline): MDHEN, SYDVKM. Trimming pared 5 bases from V and 5 bases from J, leaving 13 bases between. The CDR3 consists of 13 residues.

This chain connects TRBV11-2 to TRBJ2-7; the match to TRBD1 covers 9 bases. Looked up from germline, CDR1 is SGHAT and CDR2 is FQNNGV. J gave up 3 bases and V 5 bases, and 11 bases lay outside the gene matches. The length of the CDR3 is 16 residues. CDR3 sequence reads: CASSLPGQGIFYEQYF. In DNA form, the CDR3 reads TGTGCCAGCAGCCTACCCGGACAGGGGATTTTCTACGAGCAGTACTTC.

CDR3 loop: CASSQTHQAGLHEQFF. In DNA, the CDR3 is TGTGCCAGCAGCCAAACCCACCAAGCGGGGCTCCATGAGCAGTTCTTC. The chain uses TRBV14 and TRBJ2-1; 7 positions agree with TRBD2. The CDR3 runs to 16 residues. The V gene end was trimmed by 2 bases and the J gene end by 8 bases; junction bases not matched to a gene: 12. Germline CDR1 is SGHDN and CDR2 is FVKESK.

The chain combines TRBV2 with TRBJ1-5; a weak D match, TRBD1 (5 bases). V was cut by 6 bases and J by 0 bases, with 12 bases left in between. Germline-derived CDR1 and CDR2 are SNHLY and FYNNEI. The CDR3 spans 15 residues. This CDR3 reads CASREGLSSNQPQHF. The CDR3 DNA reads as TGTGCCAGCAGGGAGGGGTTAAGTAGCAATCAGCCCCAGCATTTT.

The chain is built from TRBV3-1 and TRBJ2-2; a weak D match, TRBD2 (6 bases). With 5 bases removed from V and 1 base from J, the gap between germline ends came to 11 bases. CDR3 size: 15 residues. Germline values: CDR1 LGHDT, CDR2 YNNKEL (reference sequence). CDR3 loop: CASSLGLGNTGELFF. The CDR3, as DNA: TGTGCCAGCAGCTTGGGACTGGGGAACACCGGGGAGCTGTTTTTT.

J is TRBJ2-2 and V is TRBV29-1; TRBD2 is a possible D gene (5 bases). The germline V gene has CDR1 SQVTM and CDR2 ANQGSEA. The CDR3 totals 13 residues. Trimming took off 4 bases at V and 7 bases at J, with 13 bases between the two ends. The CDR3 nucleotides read TGCAGCGTTGGGGGAGACGGGCACGGGGAGCTGTTTTTT. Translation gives CSVGGDGHGELFF.

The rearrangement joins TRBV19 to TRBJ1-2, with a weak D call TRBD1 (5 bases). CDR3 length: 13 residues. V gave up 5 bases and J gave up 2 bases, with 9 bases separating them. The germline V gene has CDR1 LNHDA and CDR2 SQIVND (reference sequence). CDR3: CASSGGRNYGYTF. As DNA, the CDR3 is TGTGCCAGTAGTGGGGGACGAAACTATGGCTACACCTTC.

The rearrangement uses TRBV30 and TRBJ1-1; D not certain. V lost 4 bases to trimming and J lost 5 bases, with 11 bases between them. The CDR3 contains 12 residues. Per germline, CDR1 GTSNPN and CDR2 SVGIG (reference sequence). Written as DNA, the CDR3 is TGTGCCTGGAACGGTCCGGGAACTGAAGCTTTCTTT. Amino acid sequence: CAWNGPGTEAFF.

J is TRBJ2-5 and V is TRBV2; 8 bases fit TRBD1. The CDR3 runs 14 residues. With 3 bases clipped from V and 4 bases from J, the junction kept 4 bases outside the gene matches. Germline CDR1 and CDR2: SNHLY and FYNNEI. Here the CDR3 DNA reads TGTGCCAGCAGTGAGGACAGGGTGGGAGAGACCCAGTACTTC. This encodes CASSEDRVGETQYF. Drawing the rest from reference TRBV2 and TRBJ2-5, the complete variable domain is EPEVTQTPSHQVTQMGQEVILRCVPISNHLYFYWYRQILGQKVEFLVSFYNNEISEKSEIFDDQFSVERPDGSNFTLKIRSTKLEDSAMYFCASSEDRVGETQYFGPGTRLLVL.

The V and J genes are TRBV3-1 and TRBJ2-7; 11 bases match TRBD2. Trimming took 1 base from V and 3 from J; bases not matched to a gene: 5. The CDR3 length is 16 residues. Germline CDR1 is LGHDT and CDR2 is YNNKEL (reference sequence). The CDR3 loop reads CASSQVVAGGIYEQYF. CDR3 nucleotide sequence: TGTGCCAGCAGCCAAGTTGTAGCGGGAGGGATCTACGAGCAGTACTTC.